The next 8 T cell receptor beta chains were all read from a single sample in a study of regulatory T cells in long-lasting Graves disease. Stated time point: persistent/refractory GD, antithyroid drugs over 5 years with positive TRAb. Scientists built the TCR library using RNA that was extracted from PBMCs. Arm-PCR of CDR3 regions and iRepertoire HTBI primers were used to build TCR beta libraries. TCRdb redid the calling of the multiplex PCR reads with MiXCR, one entry per CDR3 protein. The repertoire holds hundreds of thousands of distinct CDR3 sequences, with approximately 22% as singletons. The source was peripheral blood mononuclear cells (PBMCs), collected when the disease was refractory, from a patient treated with antithyroid drugs. These receptors originate from a female donor with Graves disease.

This clonotype was detected many times. This chain uses TRBV6-2 or TRBV6-3 with TRBJ2-7, with D unresolved. This CDR3 comprises 13 residues. From germline, CDR1 is MNHEY and CDR2 SVGEGT. V lost 5 bases and J lost 5, with 13 bases in between. The CDR3 region is CASSAVAGDEQYF. The CDR3, as DNA: TGTGCCAGCAGTGCCGTAGCCGGTGACGAGCAGTACTTC.

Many counts were recorded for this clonotype. J is TRBJ1-6 and V is TRBV6-2 or TRBV6-3; D perhaps matches TRBD1 (5 bases). Trimming stripped 6 bases from V and 9 bases from J, with 21 bases between. CDR3 length equals 16 residues. The V gene's germline CDR1 is MNHEY and CDR2 SVGEGT. The CDR3 DNA follows: TGTGCCAGCAGCAACCAGGGACTTTCGCCAACTTCACCCCTCCACTTT. Translating it yields CASSNQGLSPTSPLHF.

Remarks on this clonotype: One junction end disagrees with the germline gene, perhaps due to a read error. V and J are TRBV5-1 and TRBJ2-5, with TRBD1 identical over 9 bases. This CDR3 contains 15 residues. Per germline, CDR1 SGHRS and CDR2 YFSETQ. The CDR3, as DNA: TGTGCCAGCAGCTTAGGGACAGGGATTTCGGAGACCCAGTACTTC. Translation: CASSLGTGISETQYF.

J is TRBJ2-7 and V is TRBV20-1, with 8 nucleotides matching TRBD2. Germline lookup yields CDR1 DFQATT and CDR2 SNEGSKA (reference sequence). V shed 3 bases and J 0 bases; nucleotides not matched to a gene: 1. The CDR3 has 13 residues. The CDR3 nucleotides are TGCAGTGCTAGGAGCGGGAGCTCCTACGAGCAGTACTTC. It codes for CSARSGSSYEQYF.

This clonotype was seen repeatedly, ten times or more. CDR3 DNA sequence: TGTGCCAGCAGCTCAAAGGAGACCCAGTACTTC. Translation gives CASSSKETQYF. The V call is TRBV7-9, the J call TRBJ2-5, with D unclear. The CDR3 covers 11 residues. Germline assignment: CDR1 SEHNR and CDR2 FQNEAQ (reference sequence). Trimming left V 4 bases short and J 5 bases short, with 5 bases between.

This clonotype was observed at least ten times. The rearrangement links TRBV3-1 to TRBJ2-2; D is undetermined. Trimming removed 0 bases at V and 7 bases at J, with 9 bases between. CDR3 length equals 14 residues. Germline loops: CDR1 LGHDT, CDR2 YNNKEL (reference sequence). CDR3 bases: TGTGCCAGCAGCCAAGACAGCATTGGCGGGGAGCTGTTTTTT. Translating it yields CASSQDSIGGELFF.

This clonotype has just a few counts. One junction end disagrees with the germline gene, perhaps due to a read error. The rearrangement joins TRBV7-7 to TRBJ2-5; D remains ambiguous. Germline values: CDR1 SSHAT, CDR2 FNYEAQ (reference sequence). There are 15 residues in the CDR3. The chain's CDR3 is CASSLGARELETQYF. CDR3 DNA sequence: TGTGCTAGCAGCTTAGGAGCGAGAGAGTTAGAGACCCAGTACTTC.

Many counts were recorded for this clonotype. This chain links TRBV12-3 or TRBV12-4 with TRBJ1-1; weak D call: TRBD1 (6 bases). The CDR3 totals 14 residues. V was shortened by 6 bases and J by 1 base, with 12 bases between the two germline ends. Here the CDR3 reads CASRVGAENTEAFF. For the CDR3, the DNA is TGTGCCAGCAGGGTGGGGGCGGAGAACACTGAAGCTTTCTTT.